Listed here are 7 T cell receptor beta chains from one sample, sequenced in a study of blood T cell repertoires in COVID-19. Sequencing used immunoSEQ multiplex PCR; TCRdb keeps in-frame clones, though not all of them. The data show some 240,000 clones, 80% seen once. The specimen was peripheral blood. Receptor source: a human donor in a cohort sampled during active COVID-19.

This chain links TRBV20-1 with TRBJ1-4; D call uncertain. This CDR3 has 15 amino acids. The germline V gene has CDR1 DFQATT and CDR2 SNEGSKA (reference sequence). Trimming took 3 bases from V and 8 from J, leaving 19 bases between them. CDR3 region: CSASPYPHPGEKLFF. The DNA for the CDR3 is TGCAGTGCTAGTCCCTACCCGCACCCGGGGGAAAAACTGTTTTTT.

The V and J genes are TRBV28 and TRBJ1-2; D not resolved. V lost 2 bases, J lost 4 bases, and 11 bases lay in between. The CDR3 loop spans 14 amino acids. Germline loops: CDR1 MDHEN, CDR2 SYDVKM. The CDR3 spells CASSLGGGLYGYTF. The DNA of the CDR3 is TGTGCCAGCAGTTTAGGTGGCGGACTCTATGGCTACACCTTC.

As for this clone: The sample has other DNA sequences that encode this CDR3 too. The chain has TRBV4-3 and TRBJ2-2, with a tentative D call TRBD1 (6 bases). Germline V lookup: CDR1 LGHNA, CDR2 YSLEER. The CDR3 loop spans 14 amino acids. V gave up 0 bases and J gave up 5 bases, with 7 bases separating them. CDR3 coding DNA: TGCGCCAGCAGCCAAGACAGGGGAACCGGGGAGCTGTTTTTT. Amino acids: CASSQDRGTGELFF.

The chain links TRBV5-5 to TRBJ1-5, with D unclear. The CDR3 runs to 13 residues. Per germline, CDR1 SGHKS and CDR2 YYEKEE (reference sequence). The V end was cut by 3 bases, the J end by 2 bases, with 6 bases between. This CDR3 reads CASSSAGNQPQHF. In nucleotides, the CDR3 is TGTGCCAGCAGCTCGGCGGGCAATCAGCCCCAGCATTTT.

The chain couples TRBV6-2 or TRBV6-3 to TRBJ1-2; D gene uncertain. This CDR3 comprises 15 residues. V was trimmed by 1 base and J by 0 bases, leaving 9 bases between them. Germline assignment: CDR1 MNHEY and CDR2 SVGEGT. CDR3 sequence reads: CASSYLEDPNYGYTF. The CDR3 DNA reads TGTGCCAGCAGTTACTTGGAGGACCCTAACTATGGCTACACCTTC.

This clone was recorded only once. V gene TRBV5-4 combines with J gene TRBJ1-4; D may be TRBD1 (5 bases). Trimming stripped 2 bases from V and 8 bases from J, with 16 bases between. From germline, CDR1 is SGHNT and CDR2 YYREEE (reference sequence). The CDR3 length is 15 residues. The CDR3 nucleotides are TGTGCCAGCAGCTTAGGGAGGGGTGTAAGCGAAAAACTGTTTTTT. Its protein is CASSLGRGVSEKLFF.

This chain links TRBV27 with TRBJ2-1; D remains unclear. Trimming left V 6 bases short and J 9 bases short, with 18 bases between. This CDR3 has 14 residues. CDR1 MNHEY and CDR2 SMNVEV come from the germline V gene (reference sequence). The CDR3 DNA reads TGTGCCAGCAGGGAGACTTCCCTCGCGATTGAGCAGTTCTTC. Protein product: CASRETSLAIEQFF.